This TCR beta chain came from a study of T cells in Graves' hyperthyroidism and ophthalmopathy. Disease duration was under 3 months in the ophthalmopathy patients, who also had a Clinical Activity Score of at least 3 and a NOSPECS grade of at least 4. Germline V CDR1 and CDR2: MGHRA, YSYEKL. The CDR3 is 15 residues long. V was shortened by 0 bases and J by 7 bases, with 15 bases between the two germline ends. The TCR beta CDR3 regions underwent amplification using RNA transcripts as the source. HTBI primers were employed in a first-round RT-PCR of the TCR CDR3. TCRdb used MiXCR to reprocess the multiplex PCR reads, holding one entry per CDR3 protein. The table shows about 640,000 distinct CDR3 sequences, with more than 20% occurring only once. The sample holds a few counts of this clonotype.

The chain carries TRBV4-1 and TRBJ1-1; D is ambiguous. This receptor was taken from a man aged 25 to 40 with Graves' ophthalmopathy. Material: blood. CDR3 sequence (DNA): TGCGCCAGCAGCCAAGAGGGGTTGAAGGCCGGTGAAGCTTTCTTT. This sequence encodes CASSQEGLKAGEAFF.